Sequencing of this T cell receptor (beta chain) was carried out in a study of cytomegalovirus exposure and HLA in healthy donors. Whole-study results and caveats: Later analysis identified about 17,000 TCR beta sequences associated with HLA alleles, using a false discovery rate threshold of 0.05.

CDR3 length equals 15 residues. CDR1 and CDR2 (germline): MDHEN, SYDVKM. V was pared by 5 bases and J by 4 bases, with 5 bases of the junction left unmatched. PCR amplification relied on 60 Vbeta primers (plus 13 Jbeta primers). Clones were sequenced by immunoSEQ multiplex PCR, and TCRdb holds only the in-frame ones, with some missing. The sample is made up of about 60,000 clones, and the top ten hold 2.1% of it. Of note for this clone: Antigen: not known.

Sequencing was performed on PBMCs. The chain is built from TRBV28 and TRBJ2-2, with 9 bases fitting TRBD1. This TCR came from a woman between 18 and 30 years old in good health and CMV-seronegative. The CDR3 nucleotides read TGTGCCAGCAGTGCGGGACAGGGAGGCACCGGGGAGCTGTTTTTT. Amino acid sequence: CASSAGQGGTGELFF.